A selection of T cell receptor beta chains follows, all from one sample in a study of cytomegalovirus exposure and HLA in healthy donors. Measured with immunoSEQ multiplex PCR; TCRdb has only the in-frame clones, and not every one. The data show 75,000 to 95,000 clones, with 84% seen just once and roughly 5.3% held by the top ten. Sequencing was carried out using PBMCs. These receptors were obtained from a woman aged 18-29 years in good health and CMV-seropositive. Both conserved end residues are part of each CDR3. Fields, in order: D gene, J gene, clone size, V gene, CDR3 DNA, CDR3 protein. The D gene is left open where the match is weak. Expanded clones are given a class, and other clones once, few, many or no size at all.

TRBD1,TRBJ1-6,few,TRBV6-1,TGTGCCAGCGCGGGGACAGGGGATAATTCACCCCTCCACTTT,CASAGTGDNSPLHF
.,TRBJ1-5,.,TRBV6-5,TGTGCCAGCAGCCCGATAGGGGGGGGTGCTCAGCCCCAGCATTTT,CASSPIGGGAQPQHF
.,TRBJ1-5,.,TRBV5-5,TGTGCCAGCAGCTTCTCGGGCGGGCAGCCCCAGCATTTT,CASSFSGGQPQHF
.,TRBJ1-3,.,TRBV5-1,TGCGCCAGCAGCTTAGCGGGTAACTCTGGAAACACCATATATTTT,CASSLAGNSGNTIYF
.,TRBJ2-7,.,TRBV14,TGTGCCAGCAGCCACTATACCAACAGGGCCTACGAGCAGTACTTC,CASSHYTNRAYEQYF
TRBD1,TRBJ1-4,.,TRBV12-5,TGTGCTAGTGGTTGCGGGGATCAGGGGGCTAATGAAAAACTGTTTTTT,CASGCGDQGANEKLFF
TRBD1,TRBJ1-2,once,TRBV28,TGTGCCAGCAGCGGCCCCAGGACAGGGGGCCGCTATGGCTACACCTTC,CASSGPRTGGRYGYTF
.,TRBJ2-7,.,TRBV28,TGTGCCAGCAGGCCATGGGTTGGGACATCCTCCTACGAGCAGTACTTC,CASRPWVGTSSYEQYF
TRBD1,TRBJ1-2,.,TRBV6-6,TGTGCCAGTAGACAGGGGGTTATAGACTATGGCTACACCTTC,CASRQGVIDYGYTF
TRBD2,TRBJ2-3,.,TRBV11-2,TGTGCCACTAGTAGGAGAAGCGGGGGTCGCACAGATACGCAGTATTTT,CATSRRSGGRTDTQYF
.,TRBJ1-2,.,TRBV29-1,TGCAGCGTGCAGGCGGGAAACGGTGGCTACACCTTC,CSVQAGNGGYTF